This TCR beta chain was sequenced during a study of cytomegalovirus exposure and HLA in healthy donors. Primers for the PCR totalled 60 Vbeta and 13 Jbeta. Libraries were prepared by immunoSEQ multiplex PCR; TCRdb keeps only in-frame clonotypes and omits some of them. The sample includes approximately 150,000 clones, more than 60% seen only once; the top ten take about 10%. The V gene's germline CDR1 is SGHAT and CDR2 FQNNGV. This CDR3 region has 15 residues. V lost 5 bases, J lost 8 bases, and 18 bases lay in between. Points from the study as a whole: As a later analysis showed, a missense DCLRE1C variant was linked to trimming of TCR beta V- and J-genes.

A remark on this clone: Its matching antigen is unknown.

The sequence was obtained from a man aged 25-40 years in good health and CMV-seropositive. The sample consisted of PBMCs. The V call is TRBV11-2, the J call TRBJ2-2; D ambiguous. The CDR3 loop reads CASSPLAASRGELFF. The DNA of the CDR3 is TGTGCCAGCAGCCCCCTGGCAGCCTCGAGGGGGGAGCTGTTTTTT.